This entry describes one T cell receptor beta chain. Its antigen is undetermined. PCR amplification relied on 60 Vbeta primers (plus 13 Jbeta primers). Only in-frame clones appear in the TCRdb table, and some are missing; sequencing was by immunoSEQ multiplex PCR. The sample records 90,000 to 150,000 clones, 60% to 85% being singletons. The data were taken from a study of cytomegalovirus exposure and HLA in healthy donors. Study-level points and caveats: Later on, an analysis showed TCR association rates differing by HLA locus, with DRB1 the most and HLA-C the fewest. TCR beta V- and J-gene trimming was later associated with a missense DCLRE1C variant. Earlier findings revealed that most TCR beta V segments proved productive either about 87% or about 30% of the time. The authors listed 180 or so TCR beta chains as cytomegalovirus-associated.

J was trimmed by 7 bases and V by 1 base; bases with no gene match: 12. Germline V gene lookup returns CDR1 SGHTA and CDR2 FQGNSA. The CDR3 is 17 amino acids. The sequenced sample was PBMCs. This TCR was recovered from a man in his fifties or sixties in good health and CMV-seropositive. The chain carries TRBV7-2 and TRBJ2-1; 8 nucleotides match TRBD2. CDR3 DNA: TGTGCCAGCAGCTTAGTAGGGGCTAGCGGGCCAAAAAATGAGCAGTTCTTC. Its protein product is CASSLVGASGPKNEQFF.